A single sample is the source of the 26 T cell receptor beta chains below, sequenced in a study of blood T cell repertoires in COVID-19. Here immunoSEQ multiplex PCR was the method, and the copy in TCRdb shows in-frame clones only, minus some. The repertoire holds fewer than 40,000 clones, with 70% to 90% as singletons. The sample taken for sequencing was peripheral blood. The receptors shown here come from a man between 65 and 79 years old with active COVID-19.

This clone was observed a few times. CDR3 amino acids: CASSIGRNSNQPQHF. CDR3 sequence (DNA): TGTGCCAGTAGTATTGGCAGAAATAGCAATCAGCCCCAGCATTTT. V and J are TRBV19 and TRBJ1-5; D uncertain. The V gene lost 3 bases and the J gene lost 0 bases, with 9 bases spanning the gap. Germline V gives CDR1 LNHDA, CDR2 SQIVND (reference sequence). The CDR3 loop spans 15 amino acids. Combining the CDR3 with reference TRBV19 and TRBJ1-5 gives the whole variable domain DGGITQSPKYLFRKEGQNVTLSCEQNLNHDAMYWYRQDPGQGLRLIYYSQIVNDFQKGDIAEGYSVSREKKESFPLTVTSAQKNPTAFYLCASSIGRNSNQPQHFGDGTRLSIL.

The chain combines TRBV28 with TRBJ2-5; D is possibly TRBD1 (5 bases). The germline V gene encodes CDR1 MDHEN and CDR2 SYDVKM. The CDR3 has 12 residues. The V end lost 6 bases, the J end lost 6 bases, and 11 bases lay between the germline ends. The CDR3 loop is CASRGRVKTQYF. CDR3 sequence (DNA): TGTGCCAGCAGGGGCAGGGTTAAGACCCAGTACTTC.

The chain has TRBV2 and TRBJ2-2, with D unclear. Deletions cut 6 bases from V and 1 base from J, with 6 bases between. The V gene's germline CDR1 is SNHLY and CDR2 FYNNEI. The CDR3 sequence is 13 residues long. The CDR3 DNA follows: TGTGCCAGCAGGAACAGGAACACCGGGGAGCTGTTTTTT. This encodes CASRNRNTGELFF. Together with reference TRBV2 and TRBJ2-2, the CDR3 gives the full variable domain: EPEVTQTPSHQVTQMGQEVILRCVPISNHLYFYWYRQILGQKVEFLVSFYNNEISEKSEIFDDQFSVERPDGSNFTLKIRSTKLEDSAMYFCASRNRNTGELFFGEGSRLTVL.

The V and J genes are TRBV5-4 and TRBJ1-2; D unresolved. The V gene's germline CDR1 is SGHNT and CDR2 YYREEE (reference sequence). The V and J ends lost 0 bases and 5 bases respectively, with 8 bases between them. The CDR3 contains 13 residues. CDR3 protein: CASSLDSQYGYTF. DNA for the CDR3: TGTGCCAGCAGCTTGGACAGTCAATATGGCTACACCTTC.

The chain is built from TRBV5-5 and TRBJ1-5; a possible D gene is TRBD1 (5 bases). V was pared by 2 bases and J by 4 bases, with 10 bases between. Looked up from germline, CDR1 is SGHKS and CDR2 is YYEKEE (reference sequence). This CDR3 region has 14 residues. The CDR3 reads CASSFDSWNQPQHF. The CDR3 bases are TGTGCCAGCAGCTTCGACAGTTGGAATCAGCCCCAGCATTTT.

V gene TRBV5-6 combines with J gene TRBJ2-7; the D is unclear. CDR3 size: 12 residues. V lost 2 bases, J lost 3 bases, and 6 bases lay in between. Germline values: CDR1 SGHDT, CDR2 YYEEEE. CDR3: CASSFYGYEQYF. The CDR3 DNA is TGTGCCAGCAGCTTCTACGGCTACGAGCAGTACTTC.

This clone was counted between two and nine times. The genes are TRBV28 and TRBJ1-1; 9 bases are a match to TRBD1. Germline CDR1 MDHEN, CDR2 SYDVKM. CDR3 size: 17 residues. V was pared by 4 bases and J by 3 bases, with 12 bases of the junction left unmatched. CDR3 in amino acids: CASSSPGQGSFYTEAFF. As DNA, the CDR3 is TGTGCCAGCAGTTCCCCGGGACAGGGATCCTTTTACACTGAAGCTTTCTTT.

The chain is built from TRBV28 and TRBJ1-5; D possibly corresponds to TRBD1 (5 bases). The CDR3 consists of 14 residues. V was cut by 2 bases and J by 9 bases, with 14 bases left in between. Germline lookup yields CDR1 MDHEN and CDR2 SYDVKM. CDR3 DNA: TGTGCCAGCAGTTTAAGTGGGAGGGGACGGCCCCAGCATTTT. Translation: CASSLSGRGRPQHF.

The rearrangement uses TRBV7-2 and TRBJ2-2; D remains ambiguous. CDR1 and CDR2 (germline): SGHTA, FQGNSA. The germline V and J ends were trimmed by 5 bases and 0 bases, with 13 bases remaining between them. The CDR3 has 16 residues. The CDR3 loop reads CASSAQQLSNTGELFF. In DNA form, the CDR3 reads TGTGCCAGCAGCGCCCAACAGCTATCGAACACCGGGGAGCTGTTTTTT.

This chain joins TRBV7-3 and TRBJ2-1; D possibly corresponds to TRBD1 (7 bases). V was clipped by 2 bases and J by 0 bases, with 14 bases between them. The germline gives CDR1 SGHTA, CDR2 FQGTGA. There are 17 residues in the CDR3. The CDR3 coding sequence is TGTGCCAGCAGCTTATCGGCCCAGGGGGGCTCCTACAATGAGCAGTTCTTC. This encodes CASSLSAQGGSYNEQFF. The variable domain in full, completed from reference TRBV7-3 and TRBJ2-1, reads GAGVSQTPSNKVTEKGKYVELRCDPISGHTALYWYRQSLGQGPEFLIYFQGTGAADDSGLPNDRFFAVRPEGSVSTLKIQRTERGDSAVYLCASSLSAQGGSYNEQFFGPGTRLTVL.

The V and J genes are TRBV6-1 and TRBJ2-2; 9 bases map to TRBD2. Per the germline V gene, CDR1 is MNHNS and CDR2 is SASEGT. The ends lost 1 base at V and 5 bases at J; junction bases unmatched: 2. The CDR3 runs 15 residues. The chain's CDR3 is CASSEGSGRTGELFF. DNA for the CDR3: TGTGCCAGCAGTGAAGGGAGCGGGAGGACCGGGGAGCTGTTTTTT.

The rearrangement joins TRBV6-2 or TRBV6-3 to TRBJ1-5; 7 bases are a match to TRBD1. Germline CDR1 reads MNHEY; CDR2 reads SVGEGT. Trimming took 6 bases from V and 5 from J; bases not matched to a gene: 4. The CDR3 is 13 amino acids. CDR3 coding DNA: TGTGCCAGCAGCGACAGGGTTCATCAGCCCCAGCATTTT. It codes for CASSDRVHQPQHF.

This clone showed up just a few times. This chain joins TRBV5-1 and TRBJ2-7, with D perhaps TRBD1 (6 bases). The V end lost 0 bases, the J end lost 4 bases, and 17 bases lay between the germline ends. The CDR3 spans 16 residues. From germline, CDR1 is SGHRS and CDR2 YFSETQ. The CDR3 spells CASSLGPQGRGYEQYF. Here the CDR3 DNA reads TGCGCCAGCAGCTTGGGTCCCCAGGGGAGAGGGTACGAGCAGTACTTC.

V is TRBV6-2 or TRBV6-3 and J is TRBJ2-3; TRBD2 matches at 9 bases. The CDR3 contains 18 residues. Germline V gene sequence: CDR1 MNHEY, CDR2 SVGEGT. Unmatched junction bases numbered 13, after V lost 6 bases and J lost 0 bases. The CDR3 DNA is TGTGCCAGCAGCCCTACCGCGGGAGGGCAGTGGAGCACAGATACGCAGTATTTT. It yields the protein CASSPTAGGQWSTDTQYF.

J is TRBJ2-1 and V is TRBV7-2, with TRBD2 identical over 11 bases. The junction had 4 bases not matched to a gene; V was cut back by 1 base and J by 5 bases. This CDR3 contains 16 residues. In germline, CDR1 is SGHTA, CDR2 FQGNSA. Here the CDR3 DNA reads TGTGCCAGCAGCTTAGTCTTAGCGGGAGGGAACAATGAGCAGTTCTTC. Encoded protein: CASSLVLAGGNNEQFF.

This clone was recorded once. V gene TRBV19 combines with J gene TRBJ2-1, with D possibly matching TRBD2 (5 bases). CDR1 and CDR2 (germline): LNHDA, SQIVND (reference sequence). The CDR3 extends over 15 amino acids. V gave up 6 bases and J gave up 0 bases, with 12 bases separating them. The CDR3 sequence: CASSPGGLSYNEQFF. Here the CDR3 DNA reads TGTGCCAGTAGCCCCGGCGGGCTCTCCTACAATGAGCAGTTCTTC.

The CDR3 protein is CASSQVKGAETQYF. In DNA, the CDR3 is TGTGCCAGCAGCCAAGTGAAGGGGGCAGAGACCCAGTACTTC. This chain uses TRBV14 with TRBJ2-5; 7 nucleotides line up with TRBD1. The CDR3 contains 14 residues. Per germline, CDR1 SGHDN and CDR2 FVKESK. The ends lost 1 base at V and 4 bases at J; junction bases unmatched: 3.

This clone was recorded only once. The chain links TRBV5-1 to TRBJ2-1; 14 bases line up with TRBD2. The CDR3 consists of 16 residues. The germline gives CDR1 SGHRS, CDR2 YFSETQ. V lost 3 bases, J lost 2 bases, and 1 base stayed unmatched. The CDR3 DNA sequence: TGCGCCAGCAGCTGGGGACTAGCGGGGGCCTACAATGAGCAGTTCTTC. Its translation: CASSWGLAGAYNEQFF.

The chain uses TRBV11-3 and TRBJ2-3; the D gene is possibly TRBD2 (5 bases). The CDR3 runs 14 residues. V lost 2 bases and J 2 bases, leaving 8 bases between the germline ends. Per germline, CDR1 SGHNT and CDR2 YENEEA. The CDR3 loop is CASSLRGNTDTQYF. The CDR3 DNA reads TGTGCCAGCAGCTTAAGAGGGAACACAGATACGCAGTATTTT. The whole variable domain, filled in from reference TRBV11-3 and TRBJ2-3, reads EAGVVQSPRYKIIEKKQPVAFWCNPISGHNTLYWYLQNLGQGPELLIRYENEEAVDDSQLPKDRFSAERLKGVDSTLKIQPAELGDSAVYLCASSLRGNTDTQYFGPGTRLTVL.

This clone showed up just once. V and J are TRBV24-1 and TRBJ1-5; possibly TRBD1 for D (5 bases). The germline gives CDR1 KGHDR, CDR2 SFDVKD. The V and J ends lost 4 bases and 4 bases respectively, with 13 bases between them. CDR3 length: 15 amino acids. The CDR3: CATSDIGGGNQPQHF. The CDR3 DNA follows: TGTGCCACCAGTGACATCGGGGGAGGGAATCAGCCCCAGCATTTT.

The rearrangement links TRBV5-4 to TRBJ2-2, with 12 nucleotides matching TRBD2. Looked up from germline, CDR1 is SGHNT and CDR2 is YYREEE (reference sequence). The trim removed 0 bases at V and 5 bases at J, leaving 2 bases unmatched. The CDR3 extends over 16 amino acids. In DNA, the CDR3 is TGTGCCAGCAGCTTGGCCGGACTAGCGGGAACCGGGGAGCTGTTTTTT. Translated, it gives CASSLAGLAGTGELFF.

This clone was counted a single time. V is TRBV23-1 and J is TRBJ2-3; no firm D call. TRBV23-1 is sorted into the ORF group, with uncertain function. Trimming stripped 4 bases from V and 6 bases from J, with 14 bases between. This CDR3 spans 14 amino acids. As DNA, the CDR3 is TGCGCCAGCAGTCGCATCCGTGAGATGGATACGCAGTATTTT. This gives the protein CASSRIREMDTQYF.

The chain links TRBV24-1 to TRBJ2-5; 10 nucleotides align to TRBD2. Germline V gives CDR1 KGHDR, CDR2 SFDVKD. The CDR3 sequence is 16 residues long. J lost 1 base, V lost 5 bases, and 6 bases had no gene match. CDR3 coding DNA: TGTGCCACCAGTGGCGAAGCGGGGGGGGGCCAAGAGACCCAGTACTTC. Protein: CATSGEAGGGQETQYF.

The chain combines TRBV18 with TRBJ2-1, with a possible D match to TRBD2 (5 bases). Germline V gives CDR1 KGHSH, CDR2 LQKENI. V lost 0 bases to trimming and J lost 5 bases, with 11 bases between them. The CDR3 totals 15 residues. The CDR3 DNA reads as TGTGCCAGCTCACCACCGCGAGGAGGACACAATGAGCAGTTCTTC. Protein product: CASSPPRGGHNEQFF.

The sample holds one count of this clone. V gene TRBV5-1 combines with J gene TRBJ2-7, with TRBD1 as a possible D gene (5 bases). The CDR3 is 14 residues long. Germline values: CDR1 SGHRS, CDR2 YFSETQ. Trimming removed 6 bases from V and 2 bases from J, with 15 bases in between. The CDR3 DNA reads as TGCGCCAGCATGGACATTTCCCCCCCCTACGAGCAGTACTTC. Its protein product is CASMDISPPYEQYF.

The rearrangement links TRBV12-3 or TRBV12-4 to TRBJ1-1; perhaps TRBD1 as D (6 bases). This CDR3 spans 12 amino acids. The V gene lost 6 bases and the J gene lost 7 bases, with 12 bases spanning the gap. The CDR3 DNA reads TGTGCCAGCAGCATTAGGACAGTTGAAGCTTTCTTT. Translating gives CASSIRTVEAFF.